Below, 17 T cell receptor beta chains from the same sample are listed, as sequenced in a study of CD8 T cells in ankylosing spondylitis. TCRdb re-analysed the 5' RACE reads in MiXCR, keeping a single row per CDR3 protein. This table holds about 250,000 distinct CDR3 sequences, approximately 20% found once. Sequencing was performed on blood, either unsorted or a sorted T cell fraction (not recorded which). Receptors were obtained from a male donor with ankylosing spondylitis or in good health (not recorded which).

The gene calls are TRBV19 and TRBJ2-6; no firm D call. The length of the CDR3 is 14 residues. Trimming took 3 bases from V and 12 from J, leaving 15 bases between them. Germline V CDR1 and CDR2: LNHDA, SQIVND (reference sequence). The CDR3 reads CASSIFDGLPVLTF. DNA of the CDR3: TGTGCCAGTAGTATTTTCGACGGCCTCCCCGTCCTGACTTTC.

This clonotype was seen repeatedly, ten times or more. The chain carries TRBV12-5 and TRBJ2-3, with D perhaps TRBD1 (6 bases). V was cut by 6 bases and J by 3 bases, with 19 bases left in between. This CDR3 comprises 16 residues. Germline V gene lookup returns CDR1 LGHNT and CDR2 FRNRAP. CDR3 nucleotides: TGTGCTAGTGGCAAAAAGACAGGAGGTTCTACAGATACGCAGTATTTT. Protein sequence: CASGKKTGGSTDTQYF.

This chain joins TRBV6-2 or TRBV6-3 and TRBJ2-1; D may be TRBD2 (5 bases). The CDR3 has 14 amino acids. V gave up 7 bases and J gave up 6 bases, with 16 bases separating them. Germline V gives CDR1 MNHEY, CDR2 SVGEGT. The CDR3 bases are TGTGCCAGCATCCCTCTACGGGATCCCAATGAGCAGTTCTTC. This translates into CASIPLRDPNEQFF.

Here the CDR3 reads CASSPGAGSYNEQFF. Written as DNA, the CDR3 is TGTGCCAGCAGCCCTGGGGCTGGCTCCTACAATGAGCAGTTCTTC. This sequence joins TRBV6-1 and TRBJ2-1; D may be TRBD1 (5 bases). V was shortened by 6 bases and J by 0 bases, with 12 bases between the two germline ends. CDR1 is MNHNS and CDR2 is SASEGT in the germline V gene. CDR3 length equals 15 residues.

The J gene is TRBJ2-1, the V gene TRBV4-3; 15 bases line up with TRBD2. CDR3 length: 17 amino acids. Germline loops: CDR1 LGHNA, CDR2 YSLEER. V gave up 0 bases and J gave up 8 bases; unmatched junction bases: 5. CDR3 in DNA: TGCGCCAGCAGCCAAGATTCGGGACTAGCGGGAGGTGATGAGCAGTTCTTC. This codes for CASSQDSGLAGGDEQFF.

Only a few counts were recorded for this clonotype. The genes are TRBV4-1 and TRBJ2-7; 8 nucleotides agree with TRBD1. Germline values: CDR1 MGHRA, CDR2 YSYEKL. The CDR3 totals 15 residues. V gave up 4 bases and J gave up 1 base; unmatched junction bases: 6. CDR3 region: CASSLRTGNSYEQYF. The CDR3 coding sequence is TGCGCCAGCAGCCTTCGGACAGGGAATTCCTACGAGCAGTACTTC.

J is TRBJ2-2 and V is TRBV12-3 or TRBV12-4; tentative D call: TRBD2 (5 bases). The CDR3 runs to 15 residues. V lost 7 bases to trimming and J lost 4 bases, with 16 bases between them. In DNA, the CDR3 is TGTGCCAGCAATGATCGGTTCGGAGGCACCGGGGAGCTGTTTTTT. Encoded protein: CASNDRFGGTGELFF.

This clonotype was recorded a few times. The J gene is TRBJ2-7, the V gene TRBV29-1, with D maybe TRBD2 (6 bases). The germline V gene has CDR1 SQVTM and CDR2 ANQGSEA. This CDR3 spans 15 amino acids. V lost 3 bases and J 2 bases, leaving 17 bases between the germline ends. The CDR3 sequence: CSVDSRTKETYEQYF. As DNA, the CDR3 is TGCAGCGTTGATAGTCGGACTAAAGAAACCTACGAGCAGTACTTC.

Many counts were recorded for this clonotype. This chain uses TRBV15 with TRBJ2-5, with D uncertain. V lost 0 bases to trimming and J lost 5 bases, with 7 bases between them. Germline CDR1 is LNHNV and CDR2 is YYDKDF (reference sequence). The CDR3 sequence is 13 residues long. The DNA for the CDR3 is TGTGCCACCAGCAGAGATCGCCTGGAGACCCAGTACTTC. Translating it yields CATSRDRLETQYF.

This clonotype was observed many times. The V and J genes are TRBV5-1 and TRBJ2-2, with 9 bases matching TRBD1. V gave up 2 bases and J gave up 6 bases; unmatched junction bases: 8. The CDR3 contains 16 residues. Germline CDR1 SGHRS, CDR2 YFSETQ. The chain's CDR3 is CASSFDPGQGAGELFF. CDR3 nucleotide sequence: TGCGCCAGCAGCTTCGACCCGGGACAGGGAGCCGGGGAGCTGTTTTTT.

A few counts support this clonotype. The chain couples TRBV20-1 to TRBJ2-1, with 7 bases that match TRBD2. V lost 5 bases to trimming and J lost 0 bases; unmatched junction nucleotides: 4. The CDR3 covers 14 residues. Germline-derived CDR1 and CDR2 are DFQATT and SNEGSKA (reference sequence). CDR3 sequence (DNA): TGCAGTGCTGAGGTAGCGGGCTCCTACAATGAGCAGTTCTTC. Its protein product is CSAEVAGSYNEQFF.

About this clonotype: One end of the junction varies from germline; a read error may be responsible. This sequence joins TRBV5-1 and TRBJ2-7; the D gene could be TRBD1 or TRBD2 (6 bases each). The CDR3 has 13 amino acids. Germline CDR1 is SGHRS and CDR2 is YFSETQ. The CDR3 protein is CANSLSGAYEQYF. Written as DNA, the CDR3 is TGCGCCAACAGCTTGTCGGGGGCGTACGAGCAGTACTTC.

This clonotype was seen a handful of times. This chain links TRBV7-6 with TRBJ1-5; no clear D gene. Looked up from germline, CDR1 is SGHVS and CDR2 is FNYEAQ. The V and J ends lost 1 base and 3 bases respectively, with 13 bases between them. This CDR3 comprises 16 residues. The CDR3 DNA follows: TGTGCCAGCAGCTTAGGTCAGTCGGGCCTCAATCAGCCCCAGCATTTT. Its translation is CASSLGQSGLNQPQHF.

In its sample, this clonotype was seen a few times. The chain joins TRBV14 to TRBJ1-2, with D maybe TRBD1 (5 bases). V was trimmed by 0 bases and J by 4 bases, leaving 9 bases between them. Germline values: CDR1 SGHDN, CDR2 FVKESK. The CDR3 sequence is 14 residues long. CDR3 nucleotides: TGTGCCAGCAGCCAAGAGGGACCGTTCTATGGCTACACCTTC. This translates into CASSQEGPFYGYTF.

This sequence joins TRBV23-1 and TRBJ2-5; D gene uncertain. TRBV23-1 is an ORF, with its function uncertain. V lost 3 bases to trimming and J lost 3 bases, with 20 bases between them. This CDR3 comprises 17 residues. CDR3 bases: TGCGCCAGCAGTCACCTCGGACCCATAAAATCCAAAGAGACCCAGTACTTC. Protein sequence: CASSHLGPIKSKETQYF.

This clonotype was seen more than once but under ten times. The chain couples TRBV4-1 to TRBJ2-3, with TRBD2 matching 8 bases. J lost 3 bases, V lost 1 base, and 9 bases had no gene match. The germline CDR1 and CDR2 sequences are MGHRA and YSYEKL. CDR3 size: 17 residues. CDR3 nucleotide sequence: TGCGCCAGCAGCCAAGTCTCCAGCGGGAGTTTGACAGATACGCAGTATTTT. Residues: CASSQVSSGSLTDTQYF.

This chain links TRBV4-1 with TRBJ2-1; TRBD2 might be the D (6 bases). Germline CDR1 and CDR2: MGHRA and YSYEKL. The ends were cut back, 4 bases at V and 3 bases at J, with 25 bases in the middle. This CDR3 spans 19 amino acids. The CDR3 DNA reads as TGCGCCAGCAGCCTACCTGCGGAGGGCCCCATTGTGAACTACAATGAGCAGTTCTTC. This sequence encodes CASSLPAEGPIVNYNEQFF.